These 31 T cell receptor beta chains share one sample of origin, sequenced in a study of shared clonotypes between healthy human individuals. Generated by immunoSEQ multiplex PCR, the TCRdb table keeps only in-frame clones and is missing some. The table has around 550,000 clones, approximately 96% seen once. CD8 cells classed as naive were CD45RO-negative and positively selected for CCR7, excluding terminally differentiated effector memory CD45RA+ cells. The sample consisted of naive CD8+ T cells sorted from blood. The receptors here all came from a woman in her 30s in good health.

This clone was detected only once. The chain uses TRBV27 and TRBJ1-2; TRBD1 might be the D (6 bases). Germline V lookup: CDR1 MNHEY, CDR2 SMNVEV (reference sequence). The CDR3 is 13 amino acids. Trimming pared 2 bases from V and 7 bases from J, leaving 11 bases between. The DNA of the CDR3 is TGTGCCAGCAGTTTAACAGGGATTACTGGCTACACCTTC. It yields the protein CASSLTGITGYTF.

The DNA for the CDR3 is TGTGCCAGCAGTGGGAGGACAGGGAGTAGTGAAAAACTGTTTTTT. Its translation: CASSGRTGSSEKLFF. This chain links TRBV6-1 with TRBJ1-4, with 8 bases fitting TRBD1. Per the germline V gene, CDR1 is MNHNS and CDR2 is SASEGT. CDR3 length equals 15 residues. The V gene end was trimmed by 4 bases and the J gene end by 7 bases; junction bases not matched to a gene: 8.

The chain is built from TRBV15 and TRBJ2-7; D is possibly TRBD2 (6 bases). Looked up from germline, CDR1 is LNHNV and CDR2 is YYDKDF (reference sequence). Between the trimmed V and J ends, which lost 0 bases and 4 bases, there was a span of 22 bases. The length of the CDR3 is 18 residues. The DNA of the CDR3 is TGTGCCACCAGCAGAGATCCCCCCGGAGGGCTGGCCGTATACGAGCAGTACTTC. It yields the protein CATSRDPPGGLAVYEQYF.

The chain carries TRBV27 and TRBJ2-7; no definite D call. With 2 bases removed from V and 3 bases from J, the gap between germline ends came to 8 bases. This CDR3 is built from 13 residues. The germline gives CDR1 MNHEY, CDR2 SMNVEV (reference sequence). CDR3 nucleotides: TGTGCCAGCAGTTTAGTTCAGGACTACGAGCAGTACTTC. Its protein is CASSLVQDYEQYF.

The chain links TRBV2 to TRBJ2-3; possibly TRBD1 for D (6 bases). Trimming cost V 0 bases and J 0 bases, with 16 bases left between them. CDR1 is SNHLY, CDR2 FYNNEI, per germline. The CDR3 is 18 amino acids. The CDR3 DNA sequence: TGTGCCAGCAGTGAAGCGCTTGGGACATTTACTAGCACAGATACGCAGTATTTT. Its protein product is CASSEALGTFTSTDTQYF.

This chain uses TRBV9 with TRBJ2-2; D gene uncertain. V was shortened by 4 bases and J by 6 bases, with 4 bases between the two germline ends. The CDR3 is 11 amino acids. Germline values: CDR1 SGDLS, CDR2 YYNGEE. CDR3 in amino acids: CASSLAGELFF. The CDR3 region has the DNA TGTGCCAGCAGCCTGGCCGGGGAGCTGTTTTTT.

This sequence joins TRBV28 and TRBJ2-5; 10 bases match TRBD2. From germline, CDR1 is MDHEN and CDR2 SYDVKM. The CDR3 is made up of 17 amino acids. The V gene end was trimmed by 6 bases and the J gene end by 5 bases; junction bases not matched to a gene: 15. The CDR3 sequence is CASRTINLAGDGETQYF. CDR3 in DNA: TGTGCCAGCAGAACCATTAATCTAGCGGGAGATGGGGAGACCCAGTACTTC. The full variable domain, rest sourced from reference TRBV28 and TRBJ2-5, is DVKVTQSSRYLVKRTGEKVFLECVQDMDHENMFWYRQDPGLGLRLIYFSYDVKMKEKGDIPEGYSVSREKKERFSLILESASTNQTSMYLCASRTINLAGDGETQYFGPGTRLLVL.

The CDR3 DNA follows: TGTGCCAGCAGTCCTCGGGACAGCTACCTAGCCAAAAACATTCAGTACTTC. Translated: CASSPRDSYLAKNIQYF. The J gene is TRBJ2-4, the V gene TRBV28; 7 bases align to TRBD1. The length of the CDR3 is 17 residues. Germline-derived CDR1 and CDR2 are MDHEN and SYDVKM. V lost 5 bases, J lost 0 bases, and 10 bases stayed unmatched.

This clone was detected once. The rearrangement uses TRBV4-1 and TRBJ2-5; perhaps D is TRBD1 or TRBD2 (5 bases each). The J call is uncertain, as TRBJ2-7 better fits the DNA end. CDR3 length equals 15 residues. Looked up from germline, CDR1 is MGHRA and CDR2 is YSYEKL. CDR3 sequence (DNA): TGCGCCAGCAGCCCCGAGGCAGGGTTCAGCGGCGAGCAGTACTTC. Protein product: CASSPEAGFSGEQYF.

The chain uses TRBV19 and TRBJ1-5; maybe TRBD1 (6 bases). The CDR3 totals 16 residues. Germline CDR1 reads LNHDA; CDR2 reads SQIVND (reference sequence). The V end lost 7 bases, the J end lost 0 bases, and 16 bases lay between the germline ends. The CDR3 is CASNPDSLYSNQPQHF. In nucleotides, the CDR3 is TGTGCCAGTAACCCGGACAGTCTCTATAGCAATCAGCCCCAGCATTTT.

The rearrangement uses TRBV6-1 and TRBJ1-2; D gene uncertain. V was shortened by 4 bases and J by 4 bases, with 4 bases between the two germline ends. The CDR3 is made up of 11 amino acids. Germline-derived CDR1 and CDR2 are MNHNS and SASEGT. The DNA for the CDR3 is TGTGCCAGCAGTGGCGGCTATGGCTACACCTTC. Translation gives CASSGGYGYTF.

This chain joins TRBV7-8 and TRBJ2-3; D not certain. Germline CDR1 reads SGHVS; CDR2 reads FQNEAQ. The CDR3 extends over 14 amino acids. V gave up 2 bases and J gave up 1 base, with 7 bases separating them. CDR3 sequence (DNA): TGTGCCAGCAGCTTAACCGGCCGCACAGATACGCAGTATTTT. Protein product: CASSLTGRTDTQYF.

With respect to this clone: Other DNA sequences of this sample code for an identical CDR3. The chain combines TRBV2 with TRBJ2-3; tentatively, D is TRBD1 (5 bases). CDR1 is SNHLY, CDR2 FYNNEI, per germline. V was pared by 0 bases and J by 6 bases, with 7 bases between. This CDR3 has 13 amino acids. The CDR3 nucleotides read TGTGCCAGCAGTGAAGCTAGGGGCGATACGCAGTATTTT. Protein sequence: CASSEARGDTQYF. The full variable domain, in which reference TRBV2 and TRBJ2-3 provide the parts outside the CDR3, is EPEVTQTPSHQVTQMGQEVILRCVPISNHLYFYWYRQILGQKVEFLVSFYNNEISEKSEIFDDQFSVERPDGSNFTLKIRSTKLEDSAMYFCASSEARGDTQYFGPGTRLTVL.

V usage is TRBV4-1 and J usage is TRBJ2-7, with D possibly TRBD2 on 5 matching bases. V dropped 0 bases and J dropped 3 bases, with 15 bases sitting between them. In germline, CDR1 is MGHRA, CDR2 YSYEKL. This CDR3 contains 16 residues. CDR3 region: CASSQEGGNLFYEQYF. The CDR3 DNA reads TGCGCCAGCAGCCAAGAAGGAGGAAACCTCTTCTACGAGCAGTACTTC.

The chain combines TRBV27 with TRBJ1-1; 8 bases are a match to TRBD1. V shed 2 bases, J shed 5 bases, and the junction held 7 bases outside the gene matches. The CDR3 is 15 residues long. The germline V gene has CDR1 MNHEY and CDR2 SMNVEV (reference sequence). The CDR3 spells CASSLEWTGSTEAFF. DNA of the CDR3: TGTGCCAGCAGTTTAGAGTGGACAGGGTCGACTGAAGCTTTCTTT.

The chain uses TRBV15 and TRBJ1-3, with a tentative D call TRBD1 (5 bases). Per the germline V gene, CDR1 is LNHNV and CDR2 is YYDKDF (reference sequence). Trimming removed 2 bases at V and 9 bases at J, with 23 bases between. The CDR3 sequence is 17 residues long. The CDR3 coding sequence is TGTGCCACCAGCAGATACGAGGAGACTGGGGCTGGGGGCACCATATATTTT. This translates into CATSRYEETGAGGTIYF.

The genes are TRBV9 and TRBJ1-2; no firm D call. The CDR3 is made up of 14 amino acids. V lost 3 bases to trimming and J lost 0 bases, with 9 bases between them. Germline V gene data show CDR1 as SGDLS and CDR2 as YYNGEE. The CDR3 region is CASSGLRANYGYTF. The DNA for the CDR3 is TGTGCCAGCAGCGGACTCCGTGCTAACTATGGCTACACCTTC.

The chain links TRBV13 to TRBJ2-1; maybe TRBD1 (5 bases). Germline V gives CDR1 PRHDT, CDR2 FYEKMQ (reference sequence). CDR3 length: 12 amino acids. The germline V and J ends were trimmed by 5 bases and 6 bases, with 8 bases remaining between them. CDR3 DNA sequence: TGTGCCAGCAGCATCAGGGCCAATGAGCAGTTCTTC. Its translation is CASSIRANEQFF.

CDR3 nucleotides: TGCAGCGTTGTGCGCGGGAGTAACGAGCAGTACTTC. Translating it yields CSVVRGSNEQYF. This sequence joins TRBV29-1 and TRBJ2-7, with TRBD2 matching over 7 bases. Germline V CDR1 and CDR2: SQVTM, ANQGSEA. The CDR3 totals 12 residues. Trimming cost V 4 bases and J 5 bases; bases outside gene matches: 5.

This CDR3 is CASTQGAAGYTF. The CDR3 DNA sequence: TGTGCCAGTACACAGGGGGCCGCTGGCTACACCTTC. The chain joins TRBV28 to TRBJ1-2; 9 bases align to TRBD1. CDR3 length: 12 residues. Germline CDR1 and CDR2: MDHEN and SYDVKM. V trimming: 9 bases; J trimming: 7 bases; junction bases outside the gene matches: 6.

The chain carries TRBV6-6 and TRBJ2-1; no reliable D call. In germline, CDR1 is MNHNY, CDR2 SVGAGI (reference sequence). Trimming left V 5 bases short and J 0 bases short, with 8 bases between. This CDR3 region has 14 residues. In nucleotides, the CDR3 is TGTGCCAGCAGTAAAAGAATCTCCTACAATGAGCAGTTCTTC. This gives the protein CASSKRISYNEQFF.

This chain links TRBV28 with TRBJ2-7; TRBD2 matches at 10 bases. CDR1 and CDR2 (germline): MDHEN, SYDVKM. The V gene end was trimmed by 5 bases and the J gene end by 1 base; junction bases not matched to a gene: 5. There are 15 residues in the CDR3. In nucleotides, the CDR3 is TGTGCCAGCAGTGATCTAGCGGGAGTTTCCTACGAGCAGTACTTC. It encodes CASSDLAGVSYEQYF.

The V and J genes are TRBV19 and TRBJ2-6, with a possible D match to TRBD2 (6 bases). V was clipped by 9 bases and J by 0 bases, with 21 bases between them. This CDR3 has 18 amino acids. Germline V gives CDR1 LNHDA, CDR2 SQIVND (reference sequence). DNA of the CDR3: TGTGCCAGGGGTGTGGAGGGGACTTCAAACTCTGGGGCCAACGTCCTGACTTTC. Translated: CARGVEGTSNSGANVLTF.

The chain recombines TRBV27 with TRBJ2-3, with unresolved D. CDR3 size: 13 residues. The V end lost 0 bases, the J end lost 6 bases, and 7 bases lay between the germline ends. From germline, CDR1 is MNHEY and CDR2 SMNVEV (reference sequence). The CDR3 loop reads CASSLSLTDTQYF. CDR3 DNA: TGTGCCAGCAGTTTATCCCTCACGGATACGCAGTATTTT.

The gene calls are TRBV19 and TRBJ2-1, with TRBD2 matching over 11 bases. The CDR3 sequence is 16 residues long. With V trimmed by 5 bases and J by 8 bases, 11 bases remained unmatched. CDR1 is LNHDA and CDR2 is SQIVND in the germline V gene (reference sequence). CDR3 in amino acids: CASSGLLAGVFDEQFF. CDR3 DNA: TGTGCCAGTAGTGGCCTACTAGCGGGAGTCTTCGATGAGCAGTTCTTC.

The chain joins TRBV6-5 to TRBJ1-6; 9 bases are shared with TRBD1. This CDR3 is 15 amino acids long. V trimming: 5 bases; J trimming: 5 bases; junction bases outside the gene matches: 4. Germline CDR1 is MNHEY and CDR2 is SVGAGI. CDR3 protein: CASSSRDRDNSPLHF. CDR3 sequence (DNA): TGTGCCAGCAGTAGCCGGGACAGGGATAATTCACCCCTCCACTTT.

V usage is TRBV19 and J usage is TRBJ2-1, with TRBD2 matching over 11 bases. There are 16 residues in the CDR3. J was trimmed by 5 bases and V by 3 bases; bases with no gene match: 6. Looked up from germline, CDR1 is LNHDA and CDR2 is SQIVND (reference sequence). The CDR3 is CASSIAGLAGHNEQFF. CDR3 coding DNA: TGTGCCAGTAGTATCGCCGGACTAGCGGGTCACAATGAGCAGTTCTTC.

The J gene is TRBJ2-2, the V gene TRBV2; 9 nucleotides match TRBD2. The V gene end was trimmed by 7 bases and the J gene end by 1 base; junction bases not matched to a gene: 4. Looked up from germline, CDR1 is SNHLY and CDR2 is FYNNEI. This CDR3 contains 15 residues. The CDR3 spells CASNRLAENTGELFF. In DNA form, the CDR3 reads TGTGCCAGCAACCGACTAGCGGAGAACACCGGGGAGCTGTTTTTT. Filled out from reference TRBV2 and TRBJ2-2, the complete variable domain reads EPEVTQTPSHQVTQMGQEVILRCVPISNHLYFYWYRQILGQKVEFLVSFYNNEISEKSEIFDDQFSVERPDGSNFTLKIRSTKLEDSAMYFCASNRLAENTGELFFGEGSRLTVL.

The chain couples TRBV29-1 to TRBJ2-7; D might be TRBD2 (5 bases). V lost 1 base, J lost 4 bases, and 17 bases lay in between. CDR1 is SQVTM and CDR2 is ANQGSEA in the germline V gene. The CDR3 has 15 amino acids. CDR3 sequence (DNA): TGCAGCGTTGAAGGTCCGGGGAGTGAGGGTTACGAGCAGTACTTC. Protein product: CSVEGPGSEGYEQYF.

V and J are TRBV2 and TRBJ1-5; D call uncertain. Germline V gives CDR1 SNHLY, CDR2 FYNNEI. The CDR3 consists of 14 residues. V was clipped by 3 bases and J by 6 bases, with 12 bases between them. The DNA of the CDR3 is TGTGCCAGCAGTGAGTCGGGTTCCCTTCAGCCCCAGCATTTT. This codes for CASSESGSLQPQHF.

A remark on this clone: Other nucleotide sequences from this sample produce the same CDR3. The chain is built from TRBV4-1 and TRBJ2-7; 13 bases are shared with TRBD2. The CDR3 has 15 residues. Trimming cost V 3 bases and J 4 bases; bases outside gene matches: 3. Germline CDR1 reads MGHRA; CDR2 reads YSYEKL. This chain's CDR3 is CASSHRTSGSYEQYF. The CDR3 DNA reads as TGCGCCAGCAGCCACCGGACTAGCGGGAGTTACGAGCAGTACTTC.